Listed below are T cell receptor beta chains from one sample, sequenced in a study of T cell responses to AZD1222 COVID-19 vaccine. Some clones are missing from TCRdb's copy, which holds only in-frame ones; the method was immunoSEQ multiplex PCR. The data hold 73,000 or so clones, with approximately 89% observed a single time. Sequenced here: peripheral blood, sampled on day 0 of AZD1222 vaccination. These receptors originate from an adult in good health. Each CDR3 is given with its conserved first and last residue. The D gene is left open where the match is weak. Clone size is stated in some rows and not others, as once, few, many or a class when expanded.

CDR3 DNA | CDR3 protein | clone size | J gene | V gene | D gene
TGTGCCAGCAGTACCAGGGCATCACACGAGCAGTACTTC | CASSTRASHEQYF | few | TRBJ2-7 | TRBV27 | .
TGTGCCAGCAGCCGCACAGGGGGCCCTGAAAAACTGTTTTTT | CASSRTGGPEKLFF | . | TRBJ1-4 | TRBV7-2 | TRBD1
TGTGCGTCCGCCATGAGCGGCGCTGAGCAGTTCTTC | CASAMSGAEQFF | . | TRBJ2-1 | TRBV12-3/TRBV12-4 | .
TGTGCCAGCAGTGAAAGGCGACGGGACAGAGATCAGCCCCAGCATTTT | CASSERRRDRDQPQHF | . | TRBJ1-5 | TRBV6-1 | TRBD1
TGTGCCACCAGTGACTTATCGGGGGTAGGCAATCAGCCCCAGCATTTT | CATSDLSGVGNQPQHF | . | TRBJ1-5 | TRBV24-1 | .
TGCGCCAGCACCATCGGGGGGGCCCAAGGCACAGATACGCAGTATTTT | CASTIGGAQGTDTQYF | . | TRBJ2-3 | TRBV5-1 | TRBD2
TGTGCCAGCAGTTCCCGGGAGGGCCTTTCCTACGAGCAGTACTTC | CASSSREGLSYEQYF | few | TRBJ2-7 | TRBV25-1 | TRBD2
TGTGCCTGGGACGCAATGAATCAGCCCCAGCATTTT | CAWDAMNQPQHF | . | TRBJ1-5 | TRBV30 | .
TGTGCCAGCAGTCCAGAGGGAGAGACCCAGTACTTC | CASSPEGETQYF | . | TRBJ2-5 | TRBV12-3/TRBV12-4 | .
TGTGCCAGCAGTGATCCACTCACTAGCGGGATGGGGGGTAGCGAGCAGTACTTC | CASSDPLTSGMGGSEQYF | . | TRBJ2-7 | TRBV2 | TRBD2
TGCGCCAGCAGCTTGCTCGGGACAGAGATTGAAAAACTGTTTTTT | CASSLLGTEIEKLFF | . | TRBJ1-4 | TRBV5-1 | TRBD1
TGTGCCAGCAGTTCAAGACAGGTTACGTACGAGCAGTACTTC | CASSSRQVTYEQYF | . | TRBJ2-7 | TRBV27 | .
TGCGCCAGCAGCTTCGGGACAGGGGAACAGCCCCAGCATTTT | CASSFGTGEQPQHF | . | TRBJ1-5 | TRBV5-1 | TRBD1
TGTGCCAGCAAAACAGGGGGCTCCTATAATTCACCCCTCCACTTT | CASKTGGSYNSPLHF | . | TRBJ1-6 | TRBV25-1 | TRBD1
TGTGCCAGTAGTATAGTAGGGCGCGAGGAAGCTTTCTTT | CASSIVGREEAFF | . | TRBJ1-1 | TRBV19 | .
TGTGCCAGCAGCCCCCGGGCCTCCGGGGTGGCCAAAAACATTCAGTACTTC | CASSPRASGVAKNIQYF | . | TRBJ2-4 | TRBV11-2 | .
TGTGCCACCAGTGATTTGGGGACAGCATACAATGAGCAGTTCTTC | CATSDLGTAYNEQFF | . | TRBJ2-1 | TRBV24-1 | TRBD1
TGTGCCAGCAGTTTACAGGGGGCGAACTACGAGCAGTACTTC | CASSLQGANYEQYF | few | TRBJ2-7 | TRBV27 | TRBD1
TGTGCCAGCAGGTTCCAAGGGGGCCAAGAGACCCAGTACTTC | CASRFQGGQETQYF | . | TRBJ2-5 | TRBV5-4 | .
TGTGCCAGCAGGCGTTGGGACTACAATTCACCCCTCCACTTT | CASRRWDYNSPLHF | . | TRBJ1-6 | TRBV28 | .
TGTGCCAGCGTGCTAGCACGCGAGCAGTTCTTC | CASVLAREQFF | . | TRBJ2-1 | TRBV6-5 | .
TGTGCCAGCAGCTTCAGGAAGTCCTACTCTGGAAACACCATATATTTT | CASSFRKSYSGNTIYF | once | TRBJ1-3 | TRBV11-1 | .
TGTGCCAGCAGCTACCAGGGGGCGGGAGCTTTCTTT | CASSYQGAGAFF | . | TRBJ1-1 | TRBV12-3/TRBV12-4 | TRBD1
TGTGCCAGCAGTTTATCGGGTTTTAACTCCTACGAGCAGTACTTC | CASSLSGFNSYEQYF | . | TRBJ2-7 | TRBV27 | .
TGTGCCAGCAGTTTGGGTCGGGGCTATGGCTACACCTTC | CASSLGRGYGYTF | . | TRBJ1-2 | TRBV28 | .
TGTGCCAGCAGTGCCTCTAGCGTCTCCTACGAGCAGTACTTC | CASSASSVSYEQYF | . | TRBJ2-7 | TRBV27 | .
TGTGCCAGCAGTTCTCTTAGAGGGACAGGCAATTCACCCCTCCACTTT | CASSSLRGTGNSPLHF | . | TRBJ1-6 | TRBV6-5 | TRBD1
TGCGCCAGCCGGGGGTCAGTCAACACCGGGGAGCTGTTTTTT | CASRGSVNTGELFF | . | TRBJ2-2 | TRBV5-1 | .
TGTGCCAGTAGGCGGGGGGGTGAAAACACCGGGGAGCTGTTTTTT | CASRRGGENTGELFF | . | TRBJ2-2 | TRBV19 | TRBD2
TGCGCCAGCAGCTTGTTAGCTTTGGGCAGGGGTCCCTCCGCGAACACCGGGGAGCTGTTTTTT | CASSLLALGRGPSANTGELFF | . | TRBJ2-2 | TRBV5-1 | .
TGTGCCAGCAGCTTAACAGGACAGGGAGGTTCACCCCTCCACTTT | CASSLTGQGGSPLHF | . | TRBJ1-6 | TRBV7-9 | TRBD1
TGCGCCAGCAGCCAAGAGGAGCGCATGAACACTGAAGCTTTCTTT | CASSQEERMNTEAFF | . | TRBJ1-1 | TRBV4-1 | .
TGTGCCCCCAGCTGGGGTGGGGGGGGCCCCTACGAGCAGTACTTC | CAPSWGGGGPYEQYF | . | TRBJ2-7 | TRBV15 | .
TGTGCCAGCAGTGACTTGGTTCACCGGACAATCTCTGGAAACACCATATATTTT | CASSDLVHRTISGNTIYF | . | TRBJ1-3 | TRBV6-4 | .
TGCGCCAGCAGCCAAGATACTGGTGGGACTCGATACGAGCAGTACTTC | CASSQDTGGTRYEQYF | . | TRBJ2-7 | TRBV4-3 | .
TGTGCCAGCAGCGCTGACAGGGGCCAAGAGACCCAGTACTTC | CASSADRGQETQYF | . | TRBJ2-5 | TRBV6-5 | TRBD1
TGCGCCAGCAGCCAGGCCGACAGTACCTCTGGAAACACCATATATTTT | CASSQADSTSGNTIYF | . | TRBJ1-3 | TRBV4-1 | .
TGTGCCAGCAAGGACGGTAGCTCTGGAAACACCATATATTTT | CASKDGSSGNTIYF | once | TRBJ1-3 | TRBV2 | .
TGTGCCAGCAGCCCTTCCTCTCGGACAGGGGTCTACAATGAGCAGTTCTTC | CASSPSSRTGVYNEQFF | . | TRBJ2-1 | TRBV7-2 | TRBD1
TGTGCCAGCAGTTATCGGACAGTTTCCATGAACACTGAAGCTTTCTTT | CASSYRTVSMNTEAFF | once | TRBJ1-1 | TRBV6-5 | .
TGTGCCAGCAGCTTAGTGAGGGGTAGCTATGGCTACACCTTC | CASSLVRGSYGYTF | . | TRBJ1-2 | TRBV7-2 | .
TGTGCCAGCAGCTTAGATAGGGCTAGCGGGGCCCTCTACGAGCAGTACTTC | CASSLDRASGALYEQYF | . | TRBJ2-7 | TRBV7-8 | TRBD2
TGTGCCAGCTCACAGCTGCCGGGACAGGGCGATTCACCCCTCCACTTT | CASSQLPGQGDSPLHF | few | TRBJ1-6 | TRBV18 | TRBD1
TGTGCCAGCAGCCCCAGCGGGAGCGGCAACGAGCAGTACTTC | CASSPSGSGNEQYF | . | TRBJ2-7 | TRBV7-8 | TRBD2
TGTGCCAGCAAAACAGGGGGCCCTTACTATGGCTACACCTTC | CASKTGGPYYGYTF | . | TRBJ1-2 | TRBV27 | TRBD1
TGTGCCTGGAGTAGGAACCAGTTCTCGCCCTACGAGCAGTACTTC | CAWSRNQFSPYEQYF | few | TRBJ2-7 | TRBV30 | .
TGTGCCAGCAGTTTGGGGGCTCAGACGTTTGGAAACACCATATATTTT | CASSLGAQTFGNTIYF | . | TRBJ1-3 | TRBV28 | .
TGTGCCAGCAGTCTACGACAGGGGGCGAATGAAAAACTGTTTTTT | CASSLRQGANEKLFF | . | TRBJ1-4 | TRBV6-6 | TRBD1
TGTGCCAGCAGGGGGACTAGCGGGCCGACAGACTTC | CASRGTSGPTDF | . | TRBJ2-7 | TRBV2 | TRBD2
TGTGCCACCAGTGTTTTGGTGCAGACAGGGCTCTACGAGCAGTACTTC | CATSVLVQTGLYEQYF | . | TRBJ2-7 | TRBV24-1 | TRBD1
TGTGCTAGTGGTTTGGTACGGGTCGGCTGGACCTACTCCTACGAGCAGTACTTC | CASGLVRVGWTYSYEQYF | . | TRBJ2-7 | TRBV12-5 | .
TGTGCCAGCAGCAAAAAGGCCAGTCAGGGGGCGCACACCATATATTTT | CASSKKASQGAHTIYF | . | TRBJ1-3 | TRBV3-1/TRBV3-2 | TRBD1
TGTGCCAGTAGTCCCGTACGGGGTAATCAGCCCCAGCATTTT | CASSPVRGNQPQHF | . | TRBJ1-5 | TRBV19 | .
TGTGCCAGCAGCCTCGGAGACAGGGTAAACACTGAAGCTTTCTTT | CASSLGDRVNTEAFF | . | TRBJ1-1 | TRBV7-2 | TRBD1
TGTGCCAGCAGTGCGGGACCTAGCAATCAGCCCCAGCATTTT | CASSAGPSNQPQHF | . | TRBJ1-5 | TRBV6-1 | .
TGTGCCAGCAGCCCCACCCTCGGACTACAAGAGACCCAGTACTTC | CASSPTLGLQETQYF | . | TRBJ2-5 | TRBV3-1/TRBV3-2 | .
TGTGCCACCAGTGATGGGGGTCATCGGAATTCACCCCTCCACTTT | CATSDGGHRNSPLHF | . | TRBJ1-6 | TRBV24-1 | .
TGTGCCAGCAGCCAAGGCACCGGAGAAACCTACAATGAGCAGTTCTTC | CASSQGTGETYNEQFF | . | TRBJ2-1 | TRBV3-1/TRBV3-2 | .